This entry concerns a single T cell receptor (beta chain). V was clipped by 2 bases and J by 5 bases, with 9 bases between them. Germline CDR1 is MDHEN and CDR2 is SYDVKM. This CDR3 contains 13 residues. The sample belongs to a study of T cell changes during pregnancy in multiple sclerosis. TCRdb's copy holds only in-frame clones and misses some; the assay was immunoSEQ multiplex PCR. Among 40,000 or so clones, about nine tenths were seen once, and the ten largest hold roughly 0.5%. This clonotype was sampled from a female donor in good health, enrolled as a control in a pregnancy study. V is TRBV28 and J is TRBJ1-2; possible D gene TRBD1, 6 bases. The sample here was CD4+ T cells from peripheral blood mononuclear cells, taken in the first trimester of pregnancy. The chain's CDR3 is CASSLPGTYGYTF. The CDR3 nucleotides are TGTGCCAGCAGTTTACCTGGGACATATGGCTACACCTTC.